One and the same sample provided the 6 T cell receptor beta chains below, sequenced in a study of T cells in localized non-small cell lung cancer. The assay was immunoSEQ multiplex PCR, and TCRdb's table has in-frame clones only and misses some. Of 610 or so clones listed, roughly a fifth were seen once; the top ten hold about a fifth. The sample was lung tumor tissue, taken before any cancer treatment. The receptors were sampled from a female donor at least 60 years old with stage I squamous cell lung carcinoma.

This clone came up a few times. The chain combines TRBV6-8 with TRBJ2-1; D is unclear. Trimming shortened V by 6 bases and J by 7 bases, and 10 bases separated the two germline ends. The CDR3 length is 12 residues. Looked up from germline, CDR1 is MNHGY and CDR2 is SAAAGT. Here the CDR3 DNA reads TGTGCCAGCAGGCCCGCCGGGAATGAGCAGTTCTTC. This encodes CASRPAGNEQFF.

This chain links TRBV11-3 with TRBJ2-3; 7 bases align to TRBD1. CDR1 and CDR2 (germline): SGHNT, YENEEA. Trimming cost V 5 bases and J 1 base; bases outside gene matches: 3. This CDR3 is 14 amino acids long. This CDR3 is CASSPGTGTDTQYF. The DNA of the CDR3 is TGTGCCAGCAGCCCGGGGACAGGCACAGATACGCAGTATTTT.

This chain links TRBV19 with TRBJ2-1, with 11 bases that match TRBD2. V trimming: 8 bases; J trimming: 0 bases; junction bases outside the gene matches: 12. CDR1 LNHDA and CDR2 SQIVND come from the germline V gene (reference sequence). The CDR3 is 18 amino acids. The CDR3 DNA is TGTGCCAGTTGTCCGGGACTAGCGGTAGAAAGCTCCTACAATGAGCAGTTCTTC. This translates into CASCPGLAVESSYNEQFF.

This clone has just a few counts. V and J are TRBV6-8 and TRBJ2-5, with 13 positions matching TRBD2. The V segment lost 4 bases and the J segment 7 bases; nucleotides outside the gene matches: 6. The CDR3 runs 15 residues. Looked up from germline, CDR1 is MNHGY and CDR2 is SAAAGT. The CDR3 sequence is CASSSHTSGGGTQYF. In DNA, the CDR3 is TGTGCCAGCAGTTCCCATACTAGCGGGGGGGGGACCCAGTACTTC.

This clone was counted a few times. This chain joins TRBV6-8 and TRBJ1-5; D gene uncertain. CDR1 and CDR2 from the germline V gene are MNHGY and SAAAGT. V dropped 5 bases and J dropped 1 base, with 6 bases sitting between them. The CDR3 contains 13 residues. CDR3 in DNA: TGTGCCAGCAGTCTAGAGAGCAATCAGCCCCAGCATTTT. This codes for CASSLESNQPQHF.

This clone was seen more than once but under ten times. The chain carries TRBV6-8 and TRBJ2-1; D not certain. Per germline, CDR1 MNHGY and CDR2 SAAAGT. This CDR3 has 18 amino acids. The V end lost 2 bases, the J end lost 3 bases, and 20 bases lay between the germline ends. The CDR3 region is CASSYGNGTAIFYNEQFF. The CDR3 DNA sequence: TGTGCCAGCAGTTACGGGAACGGTACAGCTATTTTCTACAATGAGCAGTTCTTC.